This TCR beta chain derives from a study of preoperative IRX-2 immunotherapy in early breast cancer. Assay: immunoSEQ multiplex PCR; the TCRdb copy retains only in-frame clones and omits some. Counted here are approximately 26,000 clones, around 75% occurring once; the ten biggest clones make up about 6.8%. The treatment here: preoperative locoregional IRX-2 cytokine immunotherapy. Germline CDR1 is SGHNT and CDR2 is YENEEA. There are 14 residues in the CDR3. V lost 4 bases and J lost 1; bases outside the gene matches: 1. The source material was lymph node tissue, sampled after IRX-2 immunotherapy. This TCR derives from a human donor with breast cancer. The J gene is TRBJ1-1, the V gene TRBV11-3; 9 positions agree with TRBD1. In DNA, the CDR3 is TGTGCCAGCAGCTCACAGGGGGCGAACACTGAAGCTTTCTTT. Its translation is CASSSQGANTEAFF.